These T cell receptor beta chains were read from a single sample in a study of blood T cells in healthy people across ages. TCRdb itself ran the 5' RACE reads through MiXCR, one entry per CDR3 protein. The data hold approximately 320,000 distinct CDR3 sequences, with around 29% observed a single time. Material: blood. These receptors came from an older woman in good health. Each CDR3 is given with its conserved first and last residue. The D gene is left open where the match is weak. Not all rows give a size; the values are once, few, many and, for expanded clones, a class.

CSVVRDQETQYF TGCAGCGTTGTACGGGACCAAGAGACCCAGTACTTC TRBJ2-5 TRBV29-1 few NA
CASSRDQSAALSPYEQYF TGCGCCAGCAGCCGAGATCAAAGCGCGGCATTGTCGCCCTACGAGCAGTACTTC TRBJ2-7 TRBV4-1 many NA
CASSVRTGSYNEQFF TGTGCCAGCAGCGTGAGGACAGGCTCCTACAATGAGCAGTTCTTC TRBJ2-1 TRBV7-9 NA TRBD1
CASSTGSSSYEQYF TGTGCCAGCAGCACAGGGTCGAGCTCCTACGAGCAGTACTTC TRBJ2-7 TRBV3-1 few NA
CSARDTGGGTEAFF TGCAGTGCTAGAGATACAGGGGGCGGAACTGAAGCTTTCTTT TRBJ1-1 TRBV20-1 few TRBD1
CASSPGQGSYNEQFF TGCGCCAGCAGCCCCGGGCAGGGGTCATACAATGAGCAGTTCTTC TRBJ2-1 TRBV5-1 many NA
CASRATSGSKETQYF TGTGCCAGCAGGGCGACTAGCGGGAGCAAAGAGACCCAGTACTTC TRBJ2-5 TRBV6-2/TRBV6-3 NA TRBD2
CASSVPLAGDNEQFF TGTGCCAGCAGTGTACCCCTAGCGGGGGACAATGAGCAGTTCTTC TRBJ2-1 TRBV9 NA TRBD2
CSARAASLPTKGYTF TGCAGTGCTAGGGCGGCCAGCCTACCTACGAAGGGCTACACCTTC TRBJ1-2 TRBV20-1 NA NA
CASSPIYLAGEETQYF TGTGCCAGCAGCCCAATATACCTAGCGGGAGAGGAGACCCAGTACTTC TRBJ2-5 TRBV7-9 NA TRBD2
CSAGLSGYTGELFF TGCAGTGCGGGACTTAGCGGCTACACCGGGGAGCTGTTTTTT TRBJ2-2 TRBV20-1 few NA
CASSLFAYRDSYEQYF TGTGCCAGCAGTTTATTCGCCTACAGGGACTCCTACGAGCAGTACTTC TRBJ2-7 TRBV28 few NA
CASSITWVGHNEQFF TGTGCCAGTAGTATAACCTGGGTAGGACACAATGAGCAGTTCTTC TRBJ2-1 TRBV19 NA NA
CASSPRDKNTEAFF TGTGCCAGCTCACCACGGGACAAGAACACTGAAGCTTTCTTT TRBJ1-1 TRBV18 NA NA
CATSRIGQASSYEQYF TGTGCCACCAGCAGAATCGGACAGGCCTCCTCCTACGAGCAGTACTTC TRBJ2-7 TRBV15 NA TRBD1
CASSVRDSHPFF TGTGCCAGCAGCGTCCGGGACTCTCACCCCTTTTTC TRBJ1-2 TRBV5-5 NA NA
CSANDRRYEQYF TGCAGTGCCAATGACAGGCGCTACGAGCAGTACTTC TRBJ2-7 TRBV20-1 NA NA
CASSPQGGGIYEQYF TGTGCCAGCAGCCCACAAGGCGGGGGAATCTACGAGCAGTACTTC TRBJ2-7 TRBV5-5 few TRBD2
CASSFGLEFGEQYF TGTGCCAGCAGTTTTGGGCTGGAGTTTGGCGAGCAGTACTTC TRBJ2-7 TRBV12-3/TRBV12-4 few NA
CSAGGPYNEQFF TGCAGTGCGGGAGGGCCCTACAATGAGCAGTTCTTC TRBJ2-1 TRBV20-1 NA TRBD2
CSVAPREQRNTEAFF TGCAGCGTTGCCCCAAGGGAGCAAAGGAACACTGAAGCTTTCTTT TRBJ1-1 TRBV29-1 few NA
CASSSSASVKETQYF TGTGCCAGCAGTTCCTCGGCCTCAGTTAAGGAGACCCAGTACTTC TRBJ2-5 TRBV27 NA NA
CSVSAKGGGTEAFF TGCAGCGTCTCCGCCAAGGGAGGGGGAACTGAAGCTTTCTTT TRBJ1-1 TRBV29-1 many NA
CASSSGLAVETQYF TGTGCCAGCAGCTCAGGACTAGCCGTCGAGACCCAGTACTTC TRBJ2-5 TRBV7-9 NA TRBD2
CSARETGREGYDEQFF TGCAGTGCTAGAGAGACGGGGCGGGAGGGTTACGATGAGCAGTTCTTC TRBJ2-1 TRBV20-1 NA TRBD2
CASSLVAGVGEQYF TGTGCCAGCAGCTTAGTAGCGGGAGTCGGGGAGCAGTACTTC TRBJ2-7 TRBV11-2 NA TRBD2
CASSLWSGIGELFF TGTGCCAGCAGCTTATGGAGTGGAATAGGGGAGCTGTTTTTT TRBJ2-2 TRBV11-2 many NA
CSVVRDEKLFF TGCAGCGTTGTCAGGGATGAAAAACTGTTTTTT TRBJ1-4 TRBV29-1 NA NA
CASSSSGSTKNIQYF TGTGCCAGCAGTTCATCCGGGTCTACCAAAAACATTCAGTACTTC TRBJ2-4 TRBV28 many NA
CATKGNGNTIYF TGTGCCACCAAAGGGAATGGAAACACCATATATTTT TRBJ1-3 TRBV15 NA NA